These 30 T cell receptor beta chains came from one sample sequenced in a study of blood T cell repertoires in COVID-19. Profiled with immunoSEQ multiplex PCR; TCRdb holds only in-frame clones, not every one. The data show some 160,000 clones, 70% to 85% seen once. The sequenced material came from PBMCs or T cells enriched from blood (not recorded which). The origin of the receptors is a woman in her seventies in a cohort exposed to, infected with or recovered from COVID-19 (not recorded which).

CDR3 sequence: CASSPEETYDETQYF. DNA for the CDR3: TGTGCCAGCTCACCGGAGGAGACTTACGATGAGACCCAGTACTTC. The rearrangement joins TRBV18 to TRBJ2-5; TRBD2 might be the D (5 bases). Trimming removed 3 bases from V and 5 bases from J, with 16 bases in between. CDR1 is KGHSH and CDR2 is LQKENI in the germline V gene. This CDR3 spans 15 amino acids.

In its sample, this clone was seen a few times. The chain combines TRBV27 with TRBJ2-1, with D possibly being TRBD2 (6 bases). The CDR3 covers 14 residues. Germline values: CDR1 MNHEY, CDR2 SMNVEV (reference sequence). V was cut by 8 bases and J by 7 bases, with 18 bases left in between. CDR3 bases: TGTGCCAGCTCCAGTGGCGGGGTTAAGAATGAGCAGTTCTTC. It translates to CASSSGGVKNEQFF.

To note about this clone: The junction shows a germline mismatch at one end, possibly a read error. This rearrangement joins TRBV10-2 to TRBJ2-1, with TRBD2 matching over 7 bases. This CDR3 comprises 16 residues. Germline CDR1 is WSHSY and CDR2 is SAAADI. The DNA for the CDR3 is TGCGCCAGCAGTGAGCGGGCGGGAGTGTTCTACATTGAGCAGTTCTTC. Protein: CASSERAGVFYIEQFF.

The chain joins TRBV28 to TRBJ2-7, with a weak D call TRBD1 (6 bases). Germline V CDR1 and CDR2: MDHEN, SYDVKM. The V and J ends lost 6 bases and 3 bases respectively, with 15 bases between them. The CDR3 sequence is 14 residues long. The CDR3 DNA is TGTGCCAGCAGGTTTGCAGGACAGATCTACGAGCAGTACTTC. Protein product: CASRFAGQIYEQYF.

This chain links TRBV5-4 with TRBJ1-4; 10 bases align to TRBD1. V lost 1 base and J lost 7; bases outside the gene matches: 4. The CDR3 has 15 amino acids. CDR1 SGHNT and CDR2 YYREEE come from the germline V gene (reference sequence). CDR3: CASSLPGQGSEKLFF. Here the CDR3 DNA reads TGTGCCAGCAGCTTGCCGGGACAGGGGAGTGAAAAACTGTTTTTT.

The chain has TRBV7-2 and TRBJ2-7; TRBD2 matches at 10 bases. CDR1 is SGHTA and CDR2 is FQGNSA in the germline V gene. The ends lost 3 bases at V and 4 bases at J; junction bases unmatched: 3. The CDR3 has 14 amino acids. CDR3 nucleotide sequence: TGTGCCAGCAGCTTGACTAGCGGGCAATACGAGCAGTACTTC. Translation: CASSLTSGQYEQYF.

This clone was seen more than once but under ten times. The V and J genes are TRBV29-1 and TRBJ1-4; 7 bases fit TRBD1. V trimming: 4 bases; J trimming: 5 bases; junction bases outside the gene matches: 1. Germline CDR1 and CDR2: SQVTM and ANQGSEA. The CDR3 spans 12 residues. The CDR3 sequence: CSVGDSNEKLFF. In DNA, the CDR3 is TGCAGCGTTGGGGACAGCAATGAAAAACTGTTTTTT.

Only one count was recorded for this clone. The chain combines TRBV24-1 with TRBJ2-3, with D possibly being TRBD2 (5 bases). CDR3 size: 13 residues. Germline values: CDR1 KGHDR, CDR2 SFDVKD. The V end lost 3 bases, the J end lost 4 bases, and 7 bases lay between the germline ends. For the CDR3, the DNA is TGTGCCACCAGTGATCCCGGGGCAGATACGCAGTATTTT. This translates into CATSDPGADTQYF.

About this clone itself: Other DNA sequences from this sample encode an identical CDR3 as well. The V call is TRBV11-3, the J call TRBJ2-1, with a tentative D call TRBD2 (6 bases). V was clipped by 5 bases and J by 4 bases, with 9 bases between them. The CDR3 has 13 amino acids. CDR1 is SGHNT, CDR2 YENEEA, per germline. The CDR3 spells CASSPSAYNEQFF. The CDR3 coding sequence is TGTGCCAGCAGCCCTAGCGCGTACAATGAGCAGTTCTTC.

The chain employs TRBV18 and TRBJ2-4; 8 positions match TRBD1. The CDR3 runs 14 residues. V trimming: 4 bases; J trimming: 9 bases; junction bases outside the gene matches: 8. CDR1 is KGHSH and CDR2 is LQKENI in the germline V gene. For the CDR3, the DNA is TGTGCCAGCTCACTCGGACAGGGCGGTGGCATTCAGTACTTC. It is translated as CASSLGQGGGIQYF.

This clone was detected only once. V is TRBV7-9 and J is TRBJ2-1; perhaps TRBD2 as D (7 bases). Germline-derived CDR1 and CDR2 are SEHNR and FQNEAQ (reference sequence). The CDR3 extends over 13 amino acids. Trimming pared 6 bases from V and 8 bases from J, leaving 14 bases between. The CDR3 nucleotides are TGTGCCAGCAGTCTATGGGGGGGCGATGAGCAGTTCTTC. Its protein product is CASSLWGGDEQFF. The full variable domain, rest sourced from reference TRBV7-9 and TRBJ2-1, is DTGVSQNPRHKITKRGQNVTFRCDPISEHNRLYWYRQTLGQGPEFLTYFQNEAQLEKSRLLSDRFSAERPKGSFSTLEIQRTEQGDSAMYLCASSLWGGDEQFFGPGTRLTVL.

Points on this clone: The sample carries other DNA sequences with the same CDR3. The chain is built from TRBV5-1 and TRBJ2-1; no definite D call. CDR1 SGHRS and CDR2 YFSETQ come from the germline V gene. This CDR3 contains 13 residues. The germline V and J ends were trimmed by 2 bases and 2 bases, with 5 bases remaining between them. CDR3 region: CASSLDTYNEQFF. CDR3 nucleotides: TGCGCCAGCAGCTTAGACACCTACAATGAGCAGTTCTTC.

The rearrangement joins TRBV6-5 to TRBJ2-7; the D gene is possibly TRBD2 (6 bases). The CDR3 runs to 16 residues. Looked up from germline, CDR1 is MNHEY and CDR2 is SVGAGI. Trimming left V 0 bases short and J 2 bases short, with 14 bases between. DNA for the CDR3: TGTGCCAGCAGTTACTCCGGCGGGACCAAAACCTACGAGCAGTACTTC. It is translated as CASSYSGGTKTYEQYF.

The chain uses TRBV6-2 or TRBV6-3 and TRBJ2-1, with 7 bases aligning to TRBD1. The CDR3 length is 14 residues. In germline, CDR1 is MNHEY, CDR2 SVGEGT. V shed 5 bases, J shed 6 bases, and the junction held 7 bases outside the gene matches. The CDR3 is CASSTWTGPNEQFF. The CDR3 nucleotides read TGTGCCAGCAGTACCTGGACAGGCCCCAATGAGCAGTTCTTC.

This clone has more than one count but fewer than ten. The chain employs TRBV5-1 and TRBJ2-7, with 8 bases aligning to TRBD1. Germline V gene data show CDR1 as SGHRS and CDR2 as YFSETQ. V shed 3 bases, J shed 6 bases, and the junction held 8 bases outside the gene matches. The CDR3 runs 14 residues. In DNA, the CDR3 is TGCGCCAGCAGCTACGGACAGGGAGGTAGCGAGCAGTACTTC. This sequence encodes CASSYGQGGSEQYF.

This clone was detected once. CDR3 loop: CASSDRRVAYNSPLHF. The CDR3 DNA reads TGTGCCAGCAGTGACCGGAGGGTCGCCTATAATTCACCCCTCCACTTT. The J gene is TRBJ1-6, the V gene TRBV2; D remains unclear. Germline loops: CDR1 SNHLY, CDR2 FYNNEI. The germline V and J ends were trimmed by 3 bases and 2 bases, with 11 bases remaining between them. The CDR3 has 16 amino acids.

This clone is a singleton in its sample. This sequence joins TRBV5-4 and TRBJ2-5; D is ambiguous. Deletions cut 0 bases from V and 2 bases from J, with 5 bases between. This CDR3 comprises 13 residues. Germline V lookup: CDR1 SGHNT, CDR2 YYREEE (reference sequence). The CDR3, as DNA: TGTGCCAGCAGCTTGGTGGCACAAGAGACCCAGTACTTC. Translating it yields CASSLVAQETQYF.

This chain uses TRBV5-1 with TRBJ2-5; perhaps TRBD1 as D (6 bases). Per germline, CDR1 SGHRS and CDR2 YFSETQ. Trimming removed 1 base from V and 3 bases from J, with 13 bases in between. The CDR3 is 15 amino acids. CDR3 nucleotide sequence: TGCGCCAGCAGCTTGCCTCGGACAGTCGAAGAGACCCAGTACTTC. Protein product: CASSLPRTVEETQYF.

The gene calls are TRBV7-3 and TRBJ2-1, with TRBD2 identical over 7 bases. Germline assignment: CDR1 SGHTA and CDR2 FQGTGA. Germline trimming cut 2 bases from V and 4 bases from J; bases unmatched to any gene: 5. There are 15 residues in the CDR3. The CDR3 sequence: CASSLGLAEYNEQFF. The DNA for the CDR3 is TGTGCCAGCAGCTTAGGGCTAGCGGAATACAATGAGCAGTTCTTC.

V is TRBV29-1 and J is TRBJ2-3; a weak D match, TRBD2 (5 bases). This CDR3 has 13 amino acids. Germline V gene data show CDR1 as SQVTM and CDR2 as ANQGSEA. Trimming shortened V by 7 bases and J by 11 bases, and 22 bases separated the two germline ends. Here the CDR3 DNA reads TGCAGCGCCGGCGGGCTAGAAGAGTATGTGCAGTATTTT. Protein: CSAGGLEEYVQYF.

The rearrangement joins TRBV28 to TRBJ1-1; tentative D call: TRBD1 (5 bases). From germline, CDR1 is MDHEN and CDR2 SYDVKM. Deletions cut 4 bases from V and 2 bases from J, with 14 bases between. This CDR3 is 15 amino acids long. The chain's CDR3 is CASSSGGRPNTEAFF. The CDR3 nucleotides are TGTGCCAGCAGTTCCGGGGGGAGGCCAAACACTGAAGCTTTCTTT.

The chain links TRBV11-3 to TRBJ1-1; the D gene is possibly TRBD1 (6 bases). Trimming shortened V by 5 bases and J by 4 bases, and 17 bases separated the two germline ends. This CDR3 spans 15 amino acids. In germline, CDR1 is SGHNT, CDR2 YENEEA. Here the CDR3 reads CASSKTGNEGTEAFF. As DNA, the CDR3 is TGTGCCAGCAGCAAAACAGGGAATGAAGGCACTGAAGCTTTCTTT.

The chain links TRBV28 to TRBJ2-7; perhaps TRBD1 as D (6 bases). V was clipped by 1 base and J by 5 bases, with 15 bases between them. The CDR3 runs to 15 residues. Per germline, CDR1 MDHEN and CDR2 SYDVKM. The CDR3 region is CASSLFVAGADEQYF. CDR3 nucleotides: TGTGCCAGCAGTTTATTCGTTGCAGGGGCCGACGAGCAGTACTTC.

This chain links TRBV7-3 with TRBJ2-1, with D possibly matching TRBD2 (5 bases). This CDR3 has 16 amino acids. V lost 5 bases and J 7 bases, leaving 21 bases between the germline ends. Germline V gene sequence: CDR1 SGHTA, CDR2 FQGTGA. CDR3 bases: TGTGCCAGCAGCCCGTACCTAGGACTGGATAGGAATGAGCAGTTCTTC. It translates to CASSPYLGLDRNEQFF.

The rearrangement joins TRBV5-8 to TRBJ1-6, with 7 bases aligning to TRBD1. Germline lookup yields CDR1 SGHTS and CDR2 YDEGEE. The junction had 3 bases not matched to a gene; V was cut back by 4 bases and J by 5 bases. CDR3 length: 14 amino acids. The CDR3 loop reads CASSSRGNNSPLHF. The CDR3, as DNA: TGTGCCAGCAGCAGCAGGGGGAATAATTCACCCCTCCACTTT.

J is TRBJ2-1 and V is TRBV11-3, with 15 positions matching TRBD2. CDR1 and CDR2 (germline): SGHNT, YENEEA. The CDR3 covers 15 residues. V lost 4 bases, J lost 8 bases, and 3 bases stayed unmatched. The CDR3 sequence is CASSSRTSGRDEQFF. CDR3 in DNA: TGTGCCAGCAGCTCCCGGACTAGCGGGAGGGATGAGCAGTTCTTC.

The rearrangement joins TRBV5-1 to TRBJ2-5; no clear D gene. The V gene lost 0 bases and the J gene lost 6 bases, with 18 bases spanning the gap. The CDR3 runs 16 residues. Germline lookup yields CDR1 SGHRS and CDR2 YFSETQ. The CDR3 DNA reads TGCGCCAGCAGCTTGGAGGTTTCAGGTCACGTTAAGACCCAGTACTTC. Translating gives CASSLEVSGHVKTQYF.

The rearrangement links TRBV2 to TRBJ2-7; D not resolved. Germline assignment: CDR1 SNHLY and CDR2 FYNNEI. Trimming left V 4 bases short and J 2 bases short, with 12 bases between. The CDR3 has 14 residues. The CDR3 region has the DNA TGTGCCAGCAGTGGAGGTCTCAATCCCTACGAGCAGTACTTC. Protein: CASSGGLNPYEQYF.

This clone was seen more than once but under ten times. Written as DNA, the CDR3 is TGTGCCAGCACCTTTCTCGGCGAGCAGTACTTC. This codes for CASTFLGEQYF. V usage is TRBV28 and J usage is TRBJ2-7; no definite D call. Trimming took off 7 bases at V and 6 bases at J, with 10 bases between the two ends. The V gene's germline CDR1 is MDHEN and CDR2 SYDVKM. The length of the CDR3 is 11 residues.

The chain uses TRBV6-5 and TRBJ1-5, with D unclear. The CDR3 is made up of 15 amino acids. Looked up from germline, CDR1 is MNHEY and CDR2 is SVGAGI. Deletions cut 0 bases from V and 10 bases from J, with 16 bases between. CDR3 sequence (DNA): TGTGCCAGCAGTTACTCACAGCCCGGGAGTTCACCCCAGCATTTT. This codes for CASSYSQPGSSPQHF.